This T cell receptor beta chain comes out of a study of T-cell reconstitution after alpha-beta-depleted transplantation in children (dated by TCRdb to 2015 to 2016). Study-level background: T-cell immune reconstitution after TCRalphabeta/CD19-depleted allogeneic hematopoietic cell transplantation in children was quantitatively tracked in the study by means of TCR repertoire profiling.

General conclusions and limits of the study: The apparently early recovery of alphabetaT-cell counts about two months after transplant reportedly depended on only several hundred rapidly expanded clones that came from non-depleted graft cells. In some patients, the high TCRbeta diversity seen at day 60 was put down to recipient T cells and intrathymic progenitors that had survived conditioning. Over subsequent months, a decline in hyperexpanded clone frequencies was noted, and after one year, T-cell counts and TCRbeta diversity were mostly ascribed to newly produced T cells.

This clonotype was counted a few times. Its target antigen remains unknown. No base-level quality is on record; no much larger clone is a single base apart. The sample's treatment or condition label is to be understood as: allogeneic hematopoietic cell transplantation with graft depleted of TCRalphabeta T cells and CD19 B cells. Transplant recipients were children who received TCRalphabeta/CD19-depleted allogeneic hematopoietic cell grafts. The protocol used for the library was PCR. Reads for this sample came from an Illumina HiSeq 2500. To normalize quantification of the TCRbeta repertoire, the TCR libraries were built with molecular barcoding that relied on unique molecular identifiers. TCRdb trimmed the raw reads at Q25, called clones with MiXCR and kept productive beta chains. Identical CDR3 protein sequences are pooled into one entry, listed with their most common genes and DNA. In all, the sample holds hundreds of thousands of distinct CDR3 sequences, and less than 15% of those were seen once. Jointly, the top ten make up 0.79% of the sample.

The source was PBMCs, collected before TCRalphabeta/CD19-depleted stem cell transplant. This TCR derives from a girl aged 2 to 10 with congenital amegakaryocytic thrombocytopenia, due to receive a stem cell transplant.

The DNA reads TGCGCCAGCAGCCTGGGATATGTAACAGCGGGAGTAACCGGGGAGCTGTTTTTT. Translated, this gives CASSLGYVTAGVTGELFF. The chain uses TRBV5-1 and TRBJ2-2; 8 bases in the middle match TRBD2. Trimming removed 4 bases from V and 5 bases from J; the gene matches leave 16 bases unexplained. From the cysteine through the phenylalanine, the CDR3 covers 18 amino acids. The DNA shown is the 54-base CDR3, in frame from base 1. The germline V gene provides CDR1 SGHRS and CDR2 YFSETQ.